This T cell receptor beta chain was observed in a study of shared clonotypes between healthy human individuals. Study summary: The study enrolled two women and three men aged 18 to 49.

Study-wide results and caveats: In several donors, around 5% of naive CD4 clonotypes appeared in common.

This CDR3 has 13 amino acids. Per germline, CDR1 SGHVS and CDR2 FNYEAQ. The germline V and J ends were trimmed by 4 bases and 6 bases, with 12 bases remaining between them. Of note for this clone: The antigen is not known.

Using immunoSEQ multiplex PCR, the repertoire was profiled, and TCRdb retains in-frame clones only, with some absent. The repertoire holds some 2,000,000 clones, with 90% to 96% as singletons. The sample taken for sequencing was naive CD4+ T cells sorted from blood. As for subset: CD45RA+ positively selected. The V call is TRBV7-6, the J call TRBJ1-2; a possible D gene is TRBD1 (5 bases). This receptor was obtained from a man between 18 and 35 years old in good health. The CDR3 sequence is CASSYGGGNGYTF. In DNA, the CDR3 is TGTGCCAGCAGCTATGGGGGGGGAAATGGCTACACCTTC.